This entry lists 16 T cell receptor beta chains sequenced from one sample in a study of OX40 agonist ivuxolimab in advanced cancers. Clones were read by immunoSEQ multiplex PCR, and TCRdb kept only the in-frame ones, dropping some. The sample carries about 36,000 clones, 65% to 85% recorded once. The sequenced sample was CD4+ or CD8+ T cells sorted from blood, obtained in a trial of the OX40 agonist ivuxolimab. The origin of the receptors is an adult with an advanced solid tumor such as melanoma, head and neck, liver or kidney cancer.

CDR3 nucleotide sequence: TGTGCCAGCAGTGACTCCGGGGCAGGGGGCTATGGCTACACCTTC. It is translated as CASSDSGAGGYGYTF. This sequence joins TRBV6-4 and TRBJ1-2; 7 positions agree with TRBD1. J lost 4 bases, V lost 0 bases, and 5 bases had no gene match. The CDR3 is 15 residues long. Germline V CDR1 and CDR2: MRHNA, SNTAGT.

The gene calls are TRBV6-5 and TRBJ2-7; 11 bases line up with TRBD2. The CDR3 sequence is 14 residues long. Germline loops: CDR1 MNHEY, CDR2 SVGAGI. The trim removed 3 bases at V and 3 bases at J, leaving 1 base unmatched. CDR3 protein: CASSYGTSGYEQYF. The CDR3 nucleotides read TGTGCCAGCAGTTATGGGACTAGCGGCTACGAGCAGTACTTC.

The chain recombines TRBV28 with TRBJ2-7; D is unresolved. V shed 1 base and J shed 0 bases, with 4 bases lying between them. CDR1 is MDHEN and CDR2 is SYDVKM in the germline V gene. This CDR3 has 13 amino acids. The CDR3 sequence is CASSLYSSYEQYF. CDR3 sequence (DNA): TGTGCCAGCAGTTTATACAGCTCCTACGAGCAGTACTTC.

The V gene is TRBV5-1, the J gene TRBJ2-7; D tentatively reads TRBD1 or TRBD2 (5 bases each). CDR3 length equals 12 residues. The V end lost 0 bases, the J end lost 6 bases, and 7 bases lay between the germline ends. From germline, CDR1 is SGHRS and CDR2 YFSETQ. The CDR3 loop is CASSLVGVEQYF. For the CDR3, the DNA is TGCGCCAGCAGCTTGGTGGGGGTCGAGCAGTACTTC.

This sequence joins TRBV9 and TRBJ2-1; D may correspond to TRBD1 or TRBD2 (5 bases each). CDR3 length: 15 residues. Germline V gene lookup returns CDR1 SGDLS and CDR2 YYNGEE. V was cut by 0 bases and J by 2 bases, with 9 bases left in between. The CDR3 spells CASSVDWGPYNEQFF. The CDR3 region has the DNA TGTGCCAGCAGCGTAGACTGGGGACCCTACAATGAGCAGTTCTTC.

The J gene is TRBJ1-4, the V gene TRBV28; D is unclear. Germline CDR1 MDHEN, CDR2 SYDVKM. The CDR3 is 14 residues long. V was pared by 4 bases and J by 5 bases, with 11 bases between. The CDR3 coding sequence is TGTGCCAGCAGTTCCACGGATGCGAATGAAAAACTGTTTTTT. Protein: CASSSTDANEKLFF.

The genes are TRBV14 and TRBJ1-3; D remains ambiguous. The CDR3 totals 15 residues. V lost 4 bases and J 0 bases, leaving 10 bases between the germline ends. CDR1 and CDR2 from the germline V gene are SGHDN and FVKESK. This CDR3 is CASSPGSSSGNTIYF. The CDR3 DNA sequence: TGTGCCAGCAGCCCGGGCTCCAGCTCTGGAAACACCATATATTTT.

The chain has TRBV6-1 and TRBJ2-2; no clear D gene. The V gene lost 6 bases and the J gene lost 0 bases, with 11 bases spanning the gap. The CDR3 is 15 residues long. The germline V gene encodes CDR1 MNHNS and CDR2 SASEGT. The CDR3 sequence is CASRGQLANTGELFF. CDR3 nucleotide sequence: TGTGCCAGCAGAGGTCAGCTCGCGAACACCGGGGAGCTGTTTTTT.

The chain joins TRBV28 to TRBJ1-1; D remains ambiguous. Trimming removed 8 bases from V and 4 bases from J, with 17 bases in between. Germline CDR1 is MDHEN and CDR2 is SYDVKM. The CDR3 extends over 14 amino acids. The chain's CDR3 is CASLAGRWFTEAFF. The CDR3 bases are TGTGCCAGCTTGGCGGGCAGGTGGTTCACTGAAGCTTTCTTT.

The chain joins TRBV7-6 to TRBJ2-7; a possible D gene is TRBD1 (6 bases). CDR1 is SGHVS, CDR2 FNYEAQ, per germline. Trimming took 1 base from V and 5 from J, leaving 15 bases between them. CDR3 length equals 15 residues. This chain's CDR3 is CASSLEAGVGDEQYF. The CDR3 DNA reads TGTGCCAGCAGCTTAGAGGCAGGGGTGGGCGACGAGCAGTACTTC.

This rearrangement joins TRBV4-1 to TRBJ2-6; 9 bases agree with TRBD1. V trimming: 3 bases; J trimming: 2 bases; junction bases outside the gene matches: 11. Germline V lookup: CDR1 MGHRA, CDR2 YSYEKL. This CDR3 spans 19 amino acids. CDR3 residues: CASSQPPGQGIAGANVLTF. CDR3 DNA sequence: TGCGCCAGCAGCCAGCCCCCGGGACAGGGAATAGCTGGGGCCAACGTCCTGACTTTC.

The V call is TRBV7-9, the J call TRBJ1-1; D gene unclear. The CDR3 runs 15 residues. CDR1 SEHNR and CDR2 FQNEAQ come from the germline V gene (reference sequence). The V gene lost 5 bases and the J gene lost 4 bases, with 17 bases spanning the gap. The CDR3: CASSPLRPYITEAFF. CDR3 DNA sequence: TGTGCCAGCAGCCCACTGCGGCCGTACATCACTGAAGCTTTCTTT.

This clone was detected only a few times. Distinct nucleotide sequences in the sample also encode this CDR3. The chain couples TRBV6-5 to TRBJ1-1; tentatively, D is TRBD1 (5 bases). This CDR3 region has 14 residues. V was pared by 0 bases and J by 5 bases, with 10 bases between. Germline CDR1 and CDR2: MNHEY and SVGAGI. The CDR3 DNA sequence: TGTGCCAGCAGTTACTCGGGGGGTGGAACTGAAGCTTTCTTT. Its translation: CASSYSGGGTEAFF.

This clone has just a few counts. This rearrangement joins TRBV29-1 to TRBJ2-1; 8 nucleotides agree with TRBD1. CDR1 is SQVTM and CDR2 is ANQGSEA in the germline V gene. This CDR3 has 12 residues. J lost 7 bases, V lost 8 bases, and 7 bases had no gene match. This CDR3 reads CSKGQGENEQFF. Written as DNA, the CDR3 is TGCAGCAAAGGACAGGGAGAAAATGAGCAGTTCTTC.

This clone counts as medium-sized (0.01 to 0.1%). The CDR3 protein is CASKKGQNNEAFF. DNA for the CDR3: TGTGCCAGTAAGAAGGGACAGAATAATGAAGCTTTCTTT. The V and J genes are TRBV19 and TRBJ1-1; 7 nucleotides align to TRBD1. This CDR3 region has 13 residues. The V gene end was trimmed by 7 bases and the J gene end by 7 bases; junction bases not matched to a gene: 9. Germline-derived CDR1 and CDR2 are LNHDA and SQIVND (reference sequence).

The chain joins TRBV2 to TRBJ2-1, with D uncertain. Germline CDR1 SNHLY, CDR2 FYNNEI. With 8 bases removed from V and 5 bases from J, the gap between germline ends came to 13 bases. CDR3 size: 13 residues. CDR3 coding DNA: TGTGCCAGCCTTCCGGTTGGGAACAATGAGCAGTTCTTC. It encodes CASLPVGNNEQFF.